Presented here are 27 T cell receptor beta chains from one specimen sequenced in a study of response to subunit inactivated influenza vaccine. TCRdb itself ran the RT-PCR reads through MiXCR, one entry per CDR3 protein. The table includes about 190,000 distinct CDR3 sequences, 13% to 15% detected once. The material sequenced was CD8+ T cells sorted from PBMCs, taken 5 to 6 days after vaccination. The receptors stem from a man aged 45-65 years who received an inactivated influenza vaccine.

The DNA of the CDR3 is TGTGCCACCAGAGTAACCGGGACACTGTTGAACACCGGGGAGCTGTTTTTT. This translates into CATRVTGTLLNTGELFF. The rearrangement joins TRBV15 to TRBJ2-2, with D possibly matching TRBD1 (6 bases). Germline CDR1 and CDR2: LNHNV and YYDKDF (reference sequence). The V and J ends lost 6 bases and 1 base respectively, with 18 bases between them. This CDR3 has 17 residues.

This chain links TRBV5-1 with TRBJ2-7; D is possibly TRBD1 (6 bases). Trimming pared 4 bases from V and 6 bases from J, leaving 23 bases between. CDR3 length equals 16 residues. Per germline, CDR1 SGHRS and CDR2 YFSETQ. The CDR3 reads CASSPTPDRRILEQYF. CDR3 nucleotides: TGCGCCAGCAGCCCCACCCCAGACAGGAGGATTCTCGAGCAGTACTTC. Drawing the rest from reference TRBV5-1 and TRBJ2-7, the complete variable domain is KAGVTQTPRYLIKTRGQQVTLSCSPISGHRSVSWYQQTPGQGLQFLFEYFSETQRNKGNFPGRFSGRQFSNSRSEMNVSTLELGDSALYLCASSPTPDRRILEQYFGPGTRLTVT.

The V gene is TRBV4-1, the J gene TRBJ2-7; weak D call: TRBD2 (6 bases). V lost 1 base, J lost 1 base, and 14 bases lay in between. Germline CDR1 MGHRA, CDR2 YSYEKL. The CDR3 is made up of 16 amino acids. Here the CDR3 reads CASSQGAGLASYEQYF. The DNA for the CDR3 is TGCGCCAGCAGCCAAGGCGCGGGGCTAGCGTCCTACGAGCAGTACTTC.

The chain employs TRBV7-6 and TRBJ2-1, with 7 positions matching TRBD1. CDR1 and CDR2 from the germline V gene are SGHVS and FNYEAQ. This CDR3 has 19 residues. V gave up 5 bases and J gave up 4 bases; unmatched junction bases: 20. CDR3 loop: CASSGEEGASFIPYNEQFF. In DNA form, the CDR3 reads TGTGCCAGCAGCGGGGAAGAGGGGGCCTCGTTTATTCCTTACAATGAGCAGTTCTTC.

This clonotype was seen repeatedly, ten times or more. CDR3 region: CASSPRDTTGELFF. The CDR3 region has the DNA TGTGCCAGCAGCCCCAGGGACACCACCGGGGAGCTGTTTTTT. V and J are TRBV7-6 and TRBJ2-2; D may be TRBD1 (6 bases). Trimming stripped 5 bases from V and 4 bases from J, with 11 bases between. The germline CDR1 and CDR2 sequences are SGHVS and FNYEAQ. The CDR3 loop spans 14 amino acids.

This clonotype has just a few counts. This chain uses TRBV20-1 with TRBJ1-2; 9 nucleotides agree with TRBD1. V gave up 3 bases and J gave up 2 bases; unmatched junction bases: 1. Germline loops: CDR1 DFQATT, CDR2 SNEGSKA (reference sequence). This CDR3 spans 13 amino acids. For the CDR3, the DNA is TGCAGTGCTAGTGACAGGGGGAACTATGGCTACACCTTC. It yields the protein CSASDRGNYGYTF.

This clonotype has just a few counts. The rearrangement links TRBV7-8 to TRBJ2-3; D possibly corresponds to TRBD2 (6 bases). The CDR3 totals 19 residues. V gave up 1 base and J gave up 3 bases, with 23 bases separating them. Germline CDR1 and CDR2: SGHVS and FQNEAQ. The CDR3 is CASSLVVGVAGGATDTQYF. The DNA of the CDR3 is TGTGCCAGCAGCTTAGTGGTAGGGGTCGCGGGCGGGGCAACAGATACGCAGTATTTT.

This clonotype was counted between two and nine times. This chain uses TRBV29-1 with TRBJ2-7; D gene uncertain. Trimming removed 3 bases from V and 0 bases from J, with 18 bases in between. Germline V lookup: CDR1 SQVTM, CDR2 ANQGSEA. CDR3 size: 16 residues. The CDR3 DNA is TGCAGCGTTGAGCTAAGTGATTCACCGAGCTCCTACGAGCAGTACTTC. Residues: CSVELSDSPSSYEQYF.

The J gene is TRBJ1-2, the V gene TRBV10-3; D is possibly TRBD1 (6 bases). Trimming cost V 6 bases and J 5 bases, with 19 bases left between them. Germline V lookup: CDR1 ENHRY, CDR2 SYGVKD. The CDR3 length is 15 residues. The DNA for the CDR3 is TGTGCCATCAGAGGAATAGGGGACAAGGGATATGGCTACACCTTC. This codes for CAIRGIGDKGYGYTF.

This clonotype appeared a few times. The chain employs TRBV6-5 and TRBJ1-2; D not resolved. Germline loops: CDR1 MNHEY, CDR2 SVGAGI. The CDR3 has 14 amino acids. Trimming cost V 0 bases and J 5 bases, with 10 bases left between them. CDR3 coding DNA: TGTGCCAGCAGTTACTCGAGGTCGGAATATGGCTACACCTTC. Translation gives CASSYSRSEYGYTF.

This clonotype was counted only a few times. The rearrangement links TRBV7-9 to TRBJ2-7; D perhaps matches TRBD1 (6 bases). The CDR3 is 15 residues long. Germline assignment: CDR1 SEHNR and CDR2 FQNEAQ (reference sequence). V lost 3 bases, J lost 3 bases, and 15 bases lay in between. The CDR3 region is CASSLGARGLYEQYF. The CDR3 DNA reads TGTGCCAGCAGCTTGGGGGCCCGAGGACTCTACGAGCAGTACTTC.

At least ten counts were recorded for this clonotype. The chain combines TRBV20-1 with TRBJ2-7; the D gene is possibly TRBD1 (6 bases). The CDR3 is made up of 15 amino acids. Germline V lookup: CDR1 DFQATT, CDR2 SNEGSKA (reference sequence). The ends were cut back, 1 base at V and 3 bases at J, with 16 bases in the middle. The DNA for the CDR3 is TGCAGTGCTAGAGGTCCGGGACAACCTTTCTACGAGCAGTACTTC. It codes for CSARGPGQPFYEQYF.

This sequence joins TRBV7-9 and TRBJ2-1; TRBD2 matches 7 bases. The CDR3 sequence is 18 residues long. J lost 3 bases, V lost 5 bases, and 16 bases had no gene match. Germline V gene data show CDR1 as SEHNR and CDR2 as FQNEAQ (reference sequence). The CDR3 DNA follows: TGTGCCAGCAGCCCCCCGGGGAGGGTTCAGGGAAACTACAATGAGCAGTTCTTC. This gives the protein CASSPPGRVQGNYNEQFF.

This clonotype was seen a few times. The chain uses TRBV10-3 and TRBJ2-2; 8 bases agree with TRBD2. From germline, CDR1 is ENHRY and CDR2 SYGVKD. The J segment lost 7 bases and the V segment lost 10 bases, leaving 8 bases of the junction unmatched. The CDR3 consists of 13 residues. Here the CDR3 DNA reads TGTGCCACTTCGGGGGGGGCCAACGGGGAGCTGTTTTTT. As protein: CATSGGANGELFF.

J is TRBJ2-1 and V is TRBV28, with TRBD2 matching over 8 bases. V lost 2 bases and J lost 10; bases outside the gene matches: 16. The CDR3 contains 17 residues. Germline CDR1 and CDR2: MDHEN and SYDVKM. The CDR3 loop is CASSLLAPGGAFDEQFF. The CDR3 DNA is TGTGCCAGCAGTTTACTAGCCCCCGGGGGGGCGTTCGACGAGCAGTTCTTC.

The chain is built from TRBV28 and TRBJ2-7, with D tentatively TRBD1 (6 bases). With 3 bases removed from V and 3 bases from J, the gap between germline ends came to 15 bases. The CDR3 runs 15 residues. In germline, CDR1 is MDHEN, CDR2 SYDVKM. CDR3 in amino acids: CASSFGLTGVYEQYF. The CDR3 nucleotides are TGTGCCAGCAGTTTTGGTCTGACAGGAGTCTACGAGCAGTACTTC.

This clonotype came up many times. This rearrangement joins TRBV12-3 or TRBV12-4 to TRBJ2-3; D remains unclear. CDR3 length: 14 amino acids. Trimming left V 5 bases short and J 0 bases short, with 9 bases between. Here the CDR3 DNA reads TGTGCCAGCAGTCCCCTCGGCAGCACAGATACGCAGTATTTT. This translates into CASSPLGSTDTQYF.

The chain joins TRBV15 to TRBJ1-1; D uncertain. Trimming removed 1 base at V and 1 base at J, with 7 bases between. Germline lookup yields CDR1 LNHNV and CDR2 YYDKDF (reference sequence). The CDR3 has 14 amino acids. The chain's CDR3 is CATSRVSANTEAFF. CDR3 DNA sequence: TGTGCCACCAGCAGAGTATCTGCGAACACTGAAGCTTTCTTT.

This chain connects TRBV19 to TRBJ1-3, with D tentatively TRBD1 (5 bases). The CDR3 extends over 14 amino acids. V was clipped by 6 bases and J by 2 bases, with 11 bases between them. CDR1 LNHDA and CDR2 SQIVND come from the germline V gene (reference sequence). The CDR3 reads CASRMVTAGNTIYF. For the CDR3, the DNA is TGTGCCAGTAGGATGGTGACAGCTGGAAACACCATATATTTT.

J is TRBJ2-3 and V is TRBV30, with a possible D match to TRBD2 (6 bases). The CDR3 sequence is 13 residues long. V dropped 2 bases and J dropped 13 bases, with 19 bases sitting between them. The germline CDR1 and CDR2 sequences are GTSNPN and SVGIG (reference sequence). This CDR3 is CAWSPLNGGDEYF. CDR3 nucleotides: TGTGCCTGGAGTCCCCTGAACGGGGGTGATGAGTATTTT.

The chain recombines TRBV11-2 with TRBJ2-2; D is ambiguous. The CDR3 sequence is 15 residues long. The ends were cut back, 3 bases at V and 0 bases at J, with 8 bases in the middle. Germline CDR1 and CDR2: SGHAT and FQNNGV. The CDR3 loop reads CASSFSRSNTGELFF. In DNA form, the CDR3 reads TGTGCCAGCAGCTTTAGCAGGTCGAACACCGGGGAGCTGTTTTTT.

The rearrangement links TRBV24-1 to TRBJ2-1; unclear D gene. The CDR3 is 14 residues long. The V and J ends lost 6 bases and 6 bases respectively, with 14 bases between them. Germline lookup yields CDR1 KGHDR and CDR2 SFDVKD. CDR3 coding DNA: TGTGCCACCAGTCGATTTCAACAGTCCAATGAGCAGTTCTTC. The encoded protein is CATSRFQQSNEQFF.

Concerning this clonotype itself: A read error may explain this, as a much larger clone is one base away. The chain uses TRBV10-3 and TRBJ2-7; 9 nucleotides agree with TRBD2. CDR1 is ENHRY, CDR2 SYGVKD, per germline. The CDR3 extends over 13 amino acids. The CDR3 sequence: CAFRVAGVNEQYF. The CDR3 coding sequence is TGTGCCTTCAGGGTAGCGGGAGTAAACGAGCAGTACTTC.

The sample holds many counts of this clonotype. V and J are TRBV12-3 or TRBV12-4 and TRBJ2-3; D ambiguous. The length of the CDR3 is 14 residues. Trimming shortened V by 3 bases and J by 0 bases, and 7 bases separated the two germline ends. The CDR3 loop reads CASSLESSTDTQYF. DNA for the CDR3: TGTGCCAGCAGTTTGGAGTCTAGCACAGATACGCAGTATTTT.

In nucleotides, the CDR3 is TGTGCCAGCAGTTTAAAAGTGTCTTATTCTATTTCCGAAGAGACCCAGTACTTC. Protein sequence: CASSLKVSYSISEETQYF. The J gene is TRBJ2-5, the V gene TRBV28; D is ambiguous. V lost 2 bases to trimming and J lost 3 bases, with 22 bases between them. The CDR3 sequence is 18 residues long. CDR1 and CDR2 from the germline V gene are MDHEN and SYDVKM.

The chain combines TRBV7-9 with TRBJ1-1; the D gene is possibly TRBD1 (5 bases). CDR1 is SEHNR and CDR2 is FQNEAQ in the germline V gene (reference sequence). V shed 10 bases and J shed 4 bases, with 19 bases lying between them. CDR3 length equals 14 residues. The CDR3 region is CANTAGETGTEAFF. The DNA of the CDR3 is TGTGCCAATACGGCGGGGGAAACAGGCACTGAAGCTTTCTTT.

This clonotype was picked up many times. The V and J genes are TRBV20-1 and TRBJ2-1, with D perhaps matching TRBD1 (6 bases). Trimming stripped 0 bases from V and 4 bases from J, with 13 bases between. The CDR3 is 15 residues long. The germline V gene encodes CDR1 DFQATT and CDR2 SNEGSKA (reference sequence). The CDR3 bases are TGCAGTGCTAGAGACGGACAGTCCATATACAATGAGCAGTTCTTC. Its protein is CSARDGQSIYNEQFF.